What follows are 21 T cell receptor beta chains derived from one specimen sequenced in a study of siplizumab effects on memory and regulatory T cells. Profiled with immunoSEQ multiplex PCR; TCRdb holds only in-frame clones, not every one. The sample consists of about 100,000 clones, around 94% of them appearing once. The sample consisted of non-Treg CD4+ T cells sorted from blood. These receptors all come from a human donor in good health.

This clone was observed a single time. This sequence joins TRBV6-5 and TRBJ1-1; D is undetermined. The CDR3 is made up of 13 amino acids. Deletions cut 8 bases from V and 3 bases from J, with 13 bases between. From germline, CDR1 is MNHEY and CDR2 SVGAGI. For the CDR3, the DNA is TGTGCCAGCGGAATCAATGGAGACACTGAAGCTTTCTTT. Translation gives CASGINGDTEAFF.

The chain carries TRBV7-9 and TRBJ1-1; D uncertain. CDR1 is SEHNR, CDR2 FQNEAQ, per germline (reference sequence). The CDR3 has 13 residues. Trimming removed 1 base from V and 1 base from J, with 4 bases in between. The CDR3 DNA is TGTGCCAGCAGCTTAGAAGGGAACACTGAAGCTTTCTTT. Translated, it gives CASSLEGNTEAFF.

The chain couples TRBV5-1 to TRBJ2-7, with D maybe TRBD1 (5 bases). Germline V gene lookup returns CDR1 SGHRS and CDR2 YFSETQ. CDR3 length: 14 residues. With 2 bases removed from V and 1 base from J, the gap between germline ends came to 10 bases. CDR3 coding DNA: TGCGCCAGCAGCTTACAGGCGGCTTCCTACGAGCAGTACTTC. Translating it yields CASSLQAASYEQYF.

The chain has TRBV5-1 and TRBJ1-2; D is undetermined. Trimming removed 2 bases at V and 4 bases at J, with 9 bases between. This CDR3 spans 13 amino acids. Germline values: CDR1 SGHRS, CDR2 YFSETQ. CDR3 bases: TGCGCCAGCAGCTTAACCCAGCGCTATGGCTACACCTTC. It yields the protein CASSLTQRYGYTF.

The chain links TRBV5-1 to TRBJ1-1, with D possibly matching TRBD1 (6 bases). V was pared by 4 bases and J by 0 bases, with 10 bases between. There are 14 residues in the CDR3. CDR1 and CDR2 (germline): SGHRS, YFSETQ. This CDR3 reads CASSPGTLNTEAFF. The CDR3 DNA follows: TGCGCCAGCAGCCCCGGGACACTGAACACTGAAGCTTTCTTT.

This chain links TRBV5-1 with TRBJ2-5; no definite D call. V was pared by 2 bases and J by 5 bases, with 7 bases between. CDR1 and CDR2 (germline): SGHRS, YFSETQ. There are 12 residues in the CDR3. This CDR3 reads CASSLPAETQYF. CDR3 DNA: TGCGCCAGCAGCTTACCGGCCGAGACCCAGTACTTC.

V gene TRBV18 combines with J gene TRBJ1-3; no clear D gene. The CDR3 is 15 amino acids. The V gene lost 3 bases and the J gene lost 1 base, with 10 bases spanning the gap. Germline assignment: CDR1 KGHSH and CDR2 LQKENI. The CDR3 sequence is CASSPNTRSGNTIYF. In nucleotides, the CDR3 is TGTGCCAGCTCACCGAATACCCGGTCTGGAAACACCATATATTTT.

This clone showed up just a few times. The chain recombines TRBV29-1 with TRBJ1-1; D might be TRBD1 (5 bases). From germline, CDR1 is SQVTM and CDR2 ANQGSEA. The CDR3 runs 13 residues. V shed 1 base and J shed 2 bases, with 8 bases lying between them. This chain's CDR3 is CSVEGQYNTEAFF. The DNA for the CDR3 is TGCAGCGTTGAAGGACAGTACAACACTGAAGCTTTCTTT.

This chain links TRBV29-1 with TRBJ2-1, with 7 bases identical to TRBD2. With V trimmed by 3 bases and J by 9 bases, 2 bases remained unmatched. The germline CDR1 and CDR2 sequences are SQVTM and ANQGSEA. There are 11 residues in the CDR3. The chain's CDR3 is CSVEASGEQFF. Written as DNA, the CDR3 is TGCAGCGTTGAGGCTAGCGGTGAGCAGTTCTTC.

The CDR3 sequence is CASSLGGTDTQYF. For the CDR3, the DNA is TGTGCCAGCAGTTTAGGAGGCACAGATACGCAGTATTTT. V gene TRBV28 combines with J gene TRBJ2-3; D is unclear. The CDR3 has 13 amino acids. Germline V gene lookup returns CDR1 MDHEN and CDR2 SYDVKM. The V gene lost 2 bases and the J gene lost 1 base, with 4 bases spanning the gap.

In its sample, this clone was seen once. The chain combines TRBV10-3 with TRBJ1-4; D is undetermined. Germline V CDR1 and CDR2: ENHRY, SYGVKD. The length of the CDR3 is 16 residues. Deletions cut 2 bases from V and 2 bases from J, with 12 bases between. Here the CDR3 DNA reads TGTGCCATCAGTGAGGGGAGCGGGTCGACTAATGAAAAACTGTTTTTT. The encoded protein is CAISEGSGSTNEKLFF.

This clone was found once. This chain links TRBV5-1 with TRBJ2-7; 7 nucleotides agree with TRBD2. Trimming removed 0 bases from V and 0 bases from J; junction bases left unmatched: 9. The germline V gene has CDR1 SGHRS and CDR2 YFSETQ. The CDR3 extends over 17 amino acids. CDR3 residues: CASSLGFLGGSSYEQYF. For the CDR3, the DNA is TGCGCCAGCAGCTTGGGGTTTCTTGGCGGGAGCTCCTACGAGCAGTACTTC. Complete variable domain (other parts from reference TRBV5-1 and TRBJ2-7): KAGVTQTPRYLIKTRGQQVTLSCSPISGHRSVSWYQQTPGQGLQFLFEYFSETQRNKGNFPGRFSGRQFSNSRSEMNVSTLELGDSALYLCASSLGFLGGSSYEQYFGPGTRLTVT.

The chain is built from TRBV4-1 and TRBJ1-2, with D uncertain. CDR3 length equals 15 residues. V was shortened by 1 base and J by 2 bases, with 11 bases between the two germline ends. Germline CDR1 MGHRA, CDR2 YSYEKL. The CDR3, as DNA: TGCGCCAGCAGCCAAGTTGAATCTACAAACTATGGCTACACCTTC. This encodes CASSQVESTNYGYTF.

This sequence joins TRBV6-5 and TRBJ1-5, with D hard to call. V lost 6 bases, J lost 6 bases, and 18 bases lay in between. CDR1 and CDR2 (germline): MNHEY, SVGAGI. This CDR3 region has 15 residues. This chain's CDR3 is CASSLDSSRAQPQHF. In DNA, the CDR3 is TGTGCCAGCAGCTTGGATTCGAGTAGGGCTCAGCCCCAGCATTTT.

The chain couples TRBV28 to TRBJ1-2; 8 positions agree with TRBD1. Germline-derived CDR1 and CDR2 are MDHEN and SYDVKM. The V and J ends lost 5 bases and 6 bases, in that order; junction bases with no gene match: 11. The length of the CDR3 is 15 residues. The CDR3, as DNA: TGTGCCAGCAGTGTGGCCGGGACAGGCGCTAATGGCTACACCTTC. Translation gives CASSVAGTGANGYTF.

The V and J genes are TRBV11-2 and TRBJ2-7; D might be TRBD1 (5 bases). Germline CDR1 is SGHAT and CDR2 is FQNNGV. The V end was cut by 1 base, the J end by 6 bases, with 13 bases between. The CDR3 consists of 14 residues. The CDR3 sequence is CASSLGARVREQYF. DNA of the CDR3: TGTGCCAGCAGCTTAGGCGCCAGGGTCCGCGAGCAGTACTTC.

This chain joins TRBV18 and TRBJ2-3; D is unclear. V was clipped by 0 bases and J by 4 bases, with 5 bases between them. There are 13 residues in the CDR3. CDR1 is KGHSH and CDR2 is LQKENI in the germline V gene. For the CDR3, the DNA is TGTGCCAGCTCACCACCGTTGGCAGATACGCAGTATTTT. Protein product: CASSPPLADTQYF.

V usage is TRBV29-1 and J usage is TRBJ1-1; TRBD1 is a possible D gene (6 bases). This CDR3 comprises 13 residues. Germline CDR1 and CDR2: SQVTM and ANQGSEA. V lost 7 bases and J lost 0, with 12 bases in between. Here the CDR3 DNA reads TGCAGCGCCGGACAGAATTTGAACACTGAAGCTTTCTTT. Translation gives CSAGQNLNTEAFF.

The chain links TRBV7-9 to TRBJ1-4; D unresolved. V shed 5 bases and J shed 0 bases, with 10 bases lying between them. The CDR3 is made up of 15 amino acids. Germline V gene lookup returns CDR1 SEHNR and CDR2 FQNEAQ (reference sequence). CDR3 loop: CASSPGGPTNEKLFF. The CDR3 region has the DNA TGTGCCAGCAGCCCGGGCGGGCCAACTAATGAAAAACTGTTTTTT.

CDR3 region: CASSRLPYEQYF. Here the CDR3 DNA reads TGTGCCAGCAGCCGGCTCCCCTACGAGCAGTACTTC. The chain employs TRBV27 and TRBJ2-7; D unresolved. V lost 6 bases and J 2 bases, leaving 8 bases between the germline ends. The CDR3 is 12 residues long. The germline V gene encodes CDR1 MNHEY and CDR2 SMNVEV (reference sequence).

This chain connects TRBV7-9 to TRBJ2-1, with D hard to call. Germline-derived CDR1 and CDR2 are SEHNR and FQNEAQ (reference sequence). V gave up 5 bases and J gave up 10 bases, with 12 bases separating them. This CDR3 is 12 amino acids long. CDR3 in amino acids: CASSPRLGEQFF. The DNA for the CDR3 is TGTGCCAGCAGCCCCCGATTAGGGGAGCAGTTCTTC.